The sequence of this TCR beta chain was determined in a study of blood T cell repertoires in COVID-19. Study details: T cells, B-cell-depleted T cells, or PBMCs provided the cDNA or gDNA that served as material.

In the authors' workflow: Estimates of nucleated cell counts were drawn from the amplification of reference gene primers. Sequencing used immunoSEQ multiplex PCR; TCRdb keeps in-frame clones, though not all of them. V, J and clone size were drawn from that table, and D and trimming were deduced from the DNA. The profile covers 140,000 to 150,000 clones, with less than 90% appearing a single time and 38% taken by the ten largest. Trimming left V 4 bases short and J 8 bases short, with 18 bases between. The CDR3 loop spans 15 amino acids. Looked up from germline, CDR1 is SGHDT and CDR2 is YYEEEE. This receptor was obtained from a human donor in a cohort sampled during active COVID-19. The sample consisted of peripheral blood. The rearrangement uses TRBV5-6 and TRBJ1-4; possibly TRBD1 for D (5 bases). The CDR3 region has the DNA TGTGCCAGCAGCAGGGAAGGTGGGGCCATGGAAAAACTGTTTTTT. Its protein is CASSREGGAMEKLFF.